The present T cell receptor beta chain was sequenced within a study of blood T cell repertoires in COVID-19. Study details: The United States, Italy and Spain were the sources of the acute and convalescent COVID-19 samples.

This clone was recorded only once. In the original workflow: Amplification from reference gene primers served as the basis for estimated nucleated cell counts. The data were produced by immunoSEQ multiplex PCR, yet TCRdb's version contains in-frame clones alone and is incomplete. V and J calls and clone size are as listed in that table; D and trimming were resolved from the DNA. There are 200,000 to 300,000 clones in the sample; 70% to 90% occur only once, and around 1.7% lies in the top ten. Ages ranged from about 18 to 90 years, with residence in 20 to 30 US areas. Two negative PCRs, clearance, or symptom resolution were required of recovered Cohort 3 donors. V was clipped by 8 bases and J by 8 bases, with 12 bases between them. CDR1 is ENHRY, CDR2 SYGVKD, per germline. The CDR3 covers 11 residues.

The receptor was derived from a man between 40 and 49 years old who had recovered from COVID-19. V gene TRBV10-3 combines with J gene TRBJ2-5, with a possible D match to TRBD1 (6 bases). Material for sequencing was PBMCs or T cells enriched from blood (not recorded which). Here the CDR3 DNA reads TGTGCCATCGGGGGCCAGGAAACCCAGTACTTC. Encoded protein: CAIGGQETQYF.